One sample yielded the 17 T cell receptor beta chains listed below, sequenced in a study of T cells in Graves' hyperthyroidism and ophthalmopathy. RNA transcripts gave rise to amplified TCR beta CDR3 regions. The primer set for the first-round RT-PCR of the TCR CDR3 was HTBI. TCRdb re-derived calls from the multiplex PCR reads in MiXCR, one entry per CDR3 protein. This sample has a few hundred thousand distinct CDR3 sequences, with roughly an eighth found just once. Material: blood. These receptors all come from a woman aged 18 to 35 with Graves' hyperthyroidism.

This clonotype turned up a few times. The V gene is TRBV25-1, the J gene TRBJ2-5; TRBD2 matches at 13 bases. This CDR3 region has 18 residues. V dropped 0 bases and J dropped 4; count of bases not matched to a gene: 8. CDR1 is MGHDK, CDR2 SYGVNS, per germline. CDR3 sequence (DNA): TGTGCCAGCAGTGAATATTTAAGGACTAGCGGGAGTGGAGAGACCCAGTACTTC. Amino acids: CASSEYLRTSGSGETQYF.

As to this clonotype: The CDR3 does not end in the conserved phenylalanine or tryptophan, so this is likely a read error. The DNA for the CDR3 is TGTGCCAGCAGTGATCCTCCGACAGTGGCCACTGAAGCTTTCTCT. This gives the protein CASSDPPTVATEAFS. The V and J genes are TRBV2 and TRBJ1-1; D is possibly TRBD1 (5 bases). V was cut by 3 bases and J by 4 bases, with 15 bases left in between. Germline CDR1 reads SNHLY; CDR2 reads FYNNEI. The CDR3 is 15 amino acids.

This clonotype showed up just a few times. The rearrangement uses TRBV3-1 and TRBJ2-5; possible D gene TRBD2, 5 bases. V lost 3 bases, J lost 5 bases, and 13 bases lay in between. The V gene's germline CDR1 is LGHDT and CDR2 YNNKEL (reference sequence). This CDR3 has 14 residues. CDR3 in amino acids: CASSHLLEAETQYF. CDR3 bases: TGTGCCAGCAGCCATTTACTGGAGGCCGAGACCCAGTACTTC.

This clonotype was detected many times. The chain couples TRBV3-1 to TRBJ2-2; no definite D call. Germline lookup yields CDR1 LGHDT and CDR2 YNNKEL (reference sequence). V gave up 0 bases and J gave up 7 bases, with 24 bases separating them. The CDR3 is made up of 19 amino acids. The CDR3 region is CASSQESRINKNNNGELFF. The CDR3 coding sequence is TGTGCCAGCAGCCAAGAAAGTCGAATAAACAAGAACAATAACGGGGAGCTGTTTTTT.

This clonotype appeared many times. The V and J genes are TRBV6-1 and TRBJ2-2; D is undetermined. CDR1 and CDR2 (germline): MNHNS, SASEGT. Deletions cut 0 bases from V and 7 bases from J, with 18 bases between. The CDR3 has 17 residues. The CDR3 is CASSEASNEWVGGELFF. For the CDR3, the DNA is TGTGCCAGCAGTGAAGCGTCCAACGAGTGGGTCGGCGGGGAGCTGTTTTTT.

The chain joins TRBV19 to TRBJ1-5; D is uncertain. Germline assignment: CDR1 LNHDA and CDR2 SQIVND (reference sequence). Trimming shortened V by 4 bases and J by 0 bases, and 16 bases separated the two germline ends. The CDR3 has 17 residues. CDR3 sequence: CASSTPVLAFSNQPQHF. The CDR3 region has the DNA TGTGCCAGTAGTACCCCAGTCTTAGCATTTAGCAATCAGCCCCAGCATTTT. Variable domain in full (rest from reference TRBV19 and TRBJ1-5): DGGITQSPKYLFRKEGQNVTLSCEQNLNHDAMYWYRQDPGQGLRLIYYSQIVNDFQKGDIAEGYSVSREKKESFPLTVTSAQKNPTAFYLCASSTPVLAFSNQPQHFGDGTRLSIL.

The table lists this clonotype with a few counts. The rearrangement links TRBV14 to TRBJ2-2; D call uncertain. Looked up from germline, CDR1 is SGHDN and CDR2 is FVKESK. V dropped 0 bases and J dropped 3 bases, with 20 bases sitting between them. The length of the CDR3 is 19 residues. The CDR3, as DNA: TGTGCCAGCAGCCAAGAGAGGAGAGCCGAACTTTCTTACACCGGGGAGCTGTTTTTT. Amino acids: CASSQERRAELSYTGELFF.

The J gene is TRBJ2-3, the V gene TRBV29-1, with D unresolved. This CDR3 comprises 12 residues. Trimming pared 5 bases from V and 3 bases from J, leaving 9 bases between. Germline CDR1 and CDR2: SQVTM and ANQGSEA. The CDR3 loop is CSVTDGTDTQYF. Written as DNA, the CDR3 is TGCAGCGTTACGGACGGGACAGATACGCAGTATTTT.

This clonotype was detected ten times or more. The CDR3: CASSPGRENTEAFF. CDR3 DNA sequence: TGTGCCAGCAGCCCCGGACGGGAGAACACTGAAGCTTTCTTT. The rearrangement joins TRBV7-3 to TRBJ1-1; D gene unclear. From germline, CDR1 is SGHTA and CDR2 FQGTGA. The V end was cut by 5 bases, the J end by 1 base, with 11 bases between. CDR3 size: 14 residues.

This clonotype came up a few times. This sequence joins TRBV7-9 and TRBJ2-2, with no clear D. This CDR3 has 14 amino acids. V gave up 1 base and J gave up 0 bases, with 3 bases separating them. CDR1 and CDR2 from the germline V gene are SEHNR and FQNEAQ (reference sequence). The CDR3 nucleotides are TGTGCCAGCAGCTTAGGTTCGAACACCGGGGAGCTGTTTTTT. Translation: CASSLGSNTGELFF.

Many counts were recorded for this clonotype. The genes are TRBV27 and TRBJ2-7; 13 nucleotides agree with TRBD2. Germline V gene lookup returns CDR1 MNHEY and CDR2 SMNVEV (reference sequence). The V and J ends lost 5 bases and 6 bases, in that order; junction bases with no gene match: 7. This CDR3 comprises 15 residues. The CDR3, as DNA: TGTGCCAGCAGTAGGACTAGCGGGAGTTTAATCGAGCAGTACTTC. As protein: CASSRTSGSLIEQYF.

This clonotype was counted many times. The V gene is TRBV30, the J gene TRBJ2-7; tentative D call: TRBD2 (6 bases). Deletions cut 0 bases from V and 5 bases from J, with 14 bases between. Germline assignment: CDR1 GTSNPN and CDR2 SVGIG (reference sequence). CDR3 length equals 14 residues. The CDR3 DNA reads TGTGCCTGGAGTGTAGCTGCGGGGTTGAACGAGCAGTACTTC. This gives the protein CAWSVAAGLNEQYF.

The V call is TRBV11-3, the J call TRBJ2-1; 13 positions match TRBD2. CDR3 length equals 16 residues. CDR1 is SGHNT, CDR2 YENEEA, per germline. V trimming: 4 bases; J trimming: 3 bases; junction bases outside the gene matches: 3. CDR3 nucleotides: TGTGCCAGCAGCTCCGGGACTAGCGGGAACTACAATGAGCAGTTCTTC. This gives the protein CASSSGTSGNYNEQFF.

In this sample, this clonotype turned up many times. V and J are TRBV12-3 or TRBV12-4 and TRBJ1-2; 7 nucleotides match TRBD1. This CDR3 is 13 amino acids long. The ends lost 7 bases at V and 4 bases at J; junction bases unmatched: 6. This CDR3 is CASTLQGLYGYTF. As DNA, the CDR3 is TGTGCCAGCACCTTACAGGGGCTCTATGGCTACACCTTC.

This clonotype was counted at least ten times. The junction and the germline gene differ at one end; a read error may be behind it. The DNA for the CDR3 is TGTGCCAGCAGTGTAGGCAGCGGGAGCTACGAGCAGTACTTC. Its protein product is CASSVGSGSYEQYF. The chain recombines TRBV9 with TRBJ2-7; TRBD2 matches at 8 bases. CDR1 and CDR2 (germline): SGDLS, YYNGEE. The CDR3 loop spans 14 amino acids.

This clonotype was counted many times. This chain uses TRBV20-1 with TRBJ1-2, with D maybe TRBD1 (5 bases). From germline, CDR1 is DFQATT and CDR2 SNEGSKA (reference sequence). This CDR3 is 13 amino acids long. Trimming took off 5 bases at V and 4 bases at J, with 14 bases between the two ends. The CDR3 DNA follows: TGCAGTGCTTCATCGGGACGTTTCTATGGCTACACCTTC. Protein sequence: CSASSGRFYGYTF.

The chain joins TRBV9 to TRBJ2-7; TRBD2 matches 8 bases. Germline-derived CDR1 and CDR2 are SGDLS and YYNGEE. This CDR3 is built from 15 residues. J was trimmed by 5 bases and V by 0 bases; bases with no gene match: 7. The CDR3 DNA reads TGTGCCAGCAGCGTAGGGCTAGCGGGTGAGGACGAGCAGTACTTC. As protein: CASSVGLAGEDEQYF.